The 16 T cell receptor beta chains given below trace back to one sample, sequenced in a study of T-cell reconstitution after alpha-beta-depleted transplantation in children. This sample's TCRbeta library carried unique molecular identifier barcodes. TCRdb redid the calling of the PCR reads with MiXCR, one entry per CDR3 protein. The table includes roughly 420,000 distinct CDR3 sequences, around 15% detected once. The specimen comprised PBMCs, mostly from graft donor cells, sampled 360 days after TCRalphabeta/CD19-depleted stem cell transplant. These receptors were obtained from a boy under two years old who had a stem cell transplant for Wiskott-Aldrich syndrome, so the T cells may come from the graft donor.

The rearrangement links TRBV21-1 to TRBJ2-7; the table assigns TRBD2, which was not confirmed against the DNA. TRBV21-1 is shown as a pseudogene. The CDR3 totals 17 residues. In DNA, the CDR3 is TGTGCCAGCAGCAAAGATGGCAGCGGACCACCCTCGTACGAGCAGTACTTC. It encodes CASSKDGSGPPSYEQYF.

This clonotype has only a few counts. Here the CDR3 reads CACRGLEQYF. The CDR3 bases are TGCGCCTGTAGGGGGCTCGAGCAGTACTTC. The chain employs TRBV4-3 and TRBJ2-7, with 7 bases lining up with TRBD1. The CDR3 is 10 amino acids. V was clipped by 11 bases and J by 6 bases; unmatched bases: 4. The germline V gene encodes CDR1 LGHNA and CDR2 YSLEER.

The chain recombines TRBV3-1 with TRBJ2-1; TRBD2 matches at 13 bases. This CDR3 comprises 17 residues. CDR1 LGHDT and CDR2 YNNKEL come from the germline V gene (reference sequence). Germline trimming cut 2 bases from V and 9 bases from J; bases unmatched to any gene: 10. The CDR3 coding sequence is TGTGCCAGCAGCCAAAAAGCCGGGACTAGCGGGATGTGTGAGCAGTTCTTC. Protein: CASSQKAGTSGMCEQFF.

CDR3 amino acids: CASTWKFSKVYNEQFF. CDR3 bases: TGTGCCAGCACCTGGAAGTTTTCGAAGGTATACAATGAGCAGTTCTTC. The chain carries TRBV6-2 or TRBV6-3 and TRBJ2-1; D gene ambiguous. Germline CDR1 is MNHEY and CDR2 is SVGEGT. Trimming removed 7 bases at V and 4 bases at J, with 20 bases between. The CDR3 is made up of 16 amino acids.

The V and J genes are TRBV20-1 and TRBJ2-2, with 13 bases that match TRBD2. Germline CDR1 DFQATT, CDR2 SNEGSKA (reference sequence). The CDR3 length is 16 residues. Germline trimming cut 6 bases from V and 1 base from J; bases unmatched to any gene: 5. The CDR3 loop reads CSAPGLAGMNTGELFF. The CDR3 coding sequence is TGCAGTGCCCCGGGACTAGCGGGGATGAACACCGGGGAGCTGTTTTTT.

Here the CDR3 DNA reads TGTGCCAGCAGTGACGGGCGAGCCAACACCGGGGAGCTGTTTTTT. This encodes CASSDGRANTGELFF. This chain links TRBV2 with TRBJ2-2; D is unclear. CDR1 and CDR2 from the germline V gene are SNHLY and FYNNEI. The CDR3 length is 15 residues. The V end lost 3 bases, the J end lost 2 bases, and 10 bases lay between the germline ends.

The rearrangement uses TRBV20-1 and TRBJ2-5, with 8 positions matching TRBD1. Germline CDR1 is DFQATT and CDR2 is SNEGSKA (reference sequence). Trimming removed 0 bases from V and 0 bases from J; junction bases left unmatched: 6. The CDR3 loop spans 16 amino acids. CDR3 residues: CSARDTGTGYQETQYF. CDR3 in DNA: TGCAGTGCTAGAGATACCGGGACAGGCTACCAAGAGACCCAGTACTTC.

This clonotype was seen many times. The chain employs TRBV29-1 and TRBJ2-7; maybe TRBD1 (6 bases). Trimming took off 6 bases at V and 2 bases at J, with 11 bases between the two ends. This CDR3 has 12 residues. Germline V CDR1 and CDR2: SQVTM, ANQGSEA. CDR3 residues: CSVARGPYEQYF. The CDR3 DNA sequence: TGCAGCGTCGCCAGGGGACCCTACGAGCAGTACTTC.

This clonotype was seen a few times. The V call is TRBV7-9, the J call TRBJ2-2; unclear D gene. This CDR3 comprises 17 residues. The ends were cut back, 6 bases at V and 1 base at J, with 18 bases in the middle. In germline, CDR1 is SEHNR, CDR2 FQNEAQ (reference sequence). CDR3: CASSYPGRVGNTGELFF. The CDR3 nucleotides read TGTGCCAGCAGTTATCCCGGACGTGTGGGGAACACCGGGGAGCTGTTTTTT.

The chain employs TRBV19 and TRBJ2-3, with no clear D. This CDR3 is built from 14 residues. The V end was cut by 5 bases, the J end by 4 bases, with 13 bases between. Per the germline V gene, CDR1 is LNHDA and CDR2 is SQIVND (reference sequence). The CDR3 DNA reads TGTGCCAGTAGTCCTTCCAGGCTAGCAGATACGCAGTATTTT. This codes for CASSPSRLADTQYF.

V is TRBV11-3 and J is TRBJ2-5; 7 bases are a match to TRBD2. CDR3 length equals 14 residues. Germline CDR1 reads SGHNT; CDR2 reads YENEEA. V was pared by 5 bases and J by 5 bases, with 8 bases of the junction left unmatched. CDR3: CASSRPGGVETQYF. CDR3 coding DNA: TGTGCCAGCAGCCGTCCGGGGGGAGTGGAGACCCAGTACTTC.

This clonotype was found a few times. The chain employs TRBV14 and TRBJ1-6; possibly TRBD1 for D (5 bases). The V end lost 3 bases, the J end lost 13 bases, and 10 bases lay between the germline ends. CDR3 length: 12 residues. Germline lookup yields CDR1 SGHDN and CDR2 FVKESK. The CDR3 DNA reads as TGTGCCAGCAGCCAGGGGGTGGGCCCCCTCCACTTT. It codes for CASSQGVGPLHF. Variable domain in full (rest from reference TRBV14 and TRBJ1-6): EAGVTQFPSHSVIEKGQTVTLRCDPISGHDNLYWYRRVMGKEIKFLLHFVKESKQDESGMPNNRFLAERTGGTYSTLKVQPAELEDSGVYFCASSQGVGPLHFGNGTRLTVT.

This clonotype was seen more than once but under ten times. V usage is TRBV5-1 and J usage is TRBJ1-1, with D hard to call. Trimming took off 0 bases at V and 3 bases at J, with 12 bases between the two ends. The CDR3 is made up of 15 amino acids. Germline V gives CDR1 SGHRS, CDR2 YFSETQ. The CDR3 protein is CASSLGAPRDTEAFF. In nucleotides, the CDR3 is TGCGCCAGCAGCTTGGGGGCTCCACGGGACACTGAAGCTTTCTTT.

This clonotype was seen only a few times. This sequence joins TRBV6-5 and TRBJ2-7; 14 bases line up with TRBD2. The V gene's germline CDR1 is MNHEY and CDR2 SVGAGI. The CDR3 has 17 amino acids. The V and J ends lost 2 bases and 1 base, in that order; junction bases with no gene match: 4. The CDR3 DNA reads TGTGCCAGCAGTTACCGACTAGCGGGAGGGCCATCCTACGAGCAGTACTTC. This codes for CASSYRLAGGPSYEQYF.

This chain joins TRBV10-3 and TRBJ1-3; 7 nucleotides match TRBD1. Germline-derived CDR1 and CDR2 are ENHRY and SYGVKD. The length of the CDR3 is 15 residues. The J segment lost 0 bases and the V segment lost 9 bases, leaving 8 bases of the junction unmatched. CDR3 DNA sequence: TGTGCCATTCGCCCCAGGGGGACCTCTGGAAACACCATATATTTT. Encoded protein: CAIRPRGTSGNTIYF.

Only a few counts were recorded for this clonotype. The V gene is TRBV12-3 or TRBV12-4, the J gene TRBJ1-5, with D possibly TRBD1 on 5 matching bases. The CDR3 sequence is 15 residues long. Trimming left V 3 bases short and J 2 bases short, with 11 bases between. DNA for the CDR3: TGTGCCAGCAGTTTGGAAGGGGTGGGCAATCAGCCCCAGCATTTT. It is translated as CASSLEGVGNQPQHF.